Only a few counts were recorded for the clone carrying this TCR beta chain. Its antigen is unidentified. V was pared by 0 bases and J by 8 bases, with 8 bases between. CDR3 size: 12 residues. Germline V lookup: CDR1 SGHRS, CDR2 YFSETQ. The data belong to a study of T-cell memory formation after mild COVID-19. Overall study: In these data, TCR clusters were largely donor specific. Study-wide points: Contracting clones from day 15 to 85 showed balanced CD4/CD8; later expanders favored CD4+. Shrinking CD4+ clones were chiefly CM and EM; CD8+ ones were chiefly EMRA.

cDNA libraries for TCR alpha and TCR beta, carrying sample barcodes and UMIs, came from 5'RACE with constant-segment primers. Via MiXCR, TCRdb re-called the 5' RACE reads, giving one row per CDR3 protein. The sample lists 500,000 to 600,000 distinct CDR3 sequences, more than 15% seen once, with 12% in the top ten. This rearrangement joins TRBV5-1 to TRBJ1-2; weak D call: TRBD1 (5 bases). Sequences were obtained from PBMCs or a T cell subset sorted from them (not recorded which). This TCR was recovered from an adult woman who had mild COVID-19 (a few samples of this study predate the infection). Cell type and time point are not known. CDR3 sequence (DNA): TGCGCCAGCAGCTTGGTTGACAGCGGCTACACCTTC. This codes for CASSLVDSGYTF.